This T cell receptor beta chain originates from a study of blood T cell repertoires in COVID-19. Study in general: The United States, Italy and Spain were the sources of the acute and convalescent COVID-19 samples. The cDNA or gDNA used as material had been derived from T cells, B-cell-depleted T cells, or PBMCs.

TCRdb's copy holds only in-frame clones and misses some; the assay was immunoSEQ multiplex PCR. The data hold about 240,000 clones, with about 82% observed a single time. The length of the CDR3 is 16 residues. Germline V gene sequence: CDR1 SGHRS, CDR2 YFSETQ. V shed 0 bases, J shed 2 bases, and the junction held 5 bases outside the gene matches. The receptor's source is a man at least 80 years old with acute or convalescent COVID-19. Sequenced: peripheral blood. The J gene is TRBJ2-1, the V gene TRBV5-1; 7 positions match TRBD2. In DNA, the CDR3 is TGCGCCAGCAGCTTGGCGAACGGACTAGCCTACAATGAGCAGTTCTTC. This gives the protein CASSLANGLAYNEQFF.